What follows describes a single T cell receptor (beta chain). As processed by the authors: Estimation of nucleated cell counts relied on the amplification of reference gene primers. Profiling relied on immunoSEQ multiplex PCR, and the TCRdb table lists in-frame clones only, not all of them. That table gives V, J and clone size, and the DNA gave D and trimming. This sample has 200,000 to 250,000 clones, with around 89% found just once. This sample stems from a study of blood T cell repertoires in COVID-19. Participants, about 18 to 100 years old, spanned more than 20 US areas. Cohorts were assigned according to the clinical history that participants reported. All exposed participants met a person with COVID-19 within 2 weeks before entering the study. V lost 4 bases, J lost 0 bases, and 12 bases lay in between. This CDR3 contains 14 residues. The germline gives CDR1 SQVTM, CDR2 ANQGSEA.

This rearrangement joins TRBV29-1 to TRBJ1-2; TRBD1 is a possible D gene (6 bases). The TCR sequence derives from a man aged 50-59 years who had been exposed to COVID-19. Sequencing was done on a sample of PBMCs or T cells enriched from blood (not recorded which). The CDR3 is CSVAAQGTNYGYTF. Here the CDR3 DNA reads TGCAGCGTTGCAGCCCAGGGGACTAACTATGGCTACACCTTC.